Given below is one TCR beta chain in context. The length of the CDR3 is 16 residues. Germline lookup yields CDR1 MGHRA and CDR2 YSYEKL. Deletions cut 0 bases from V and 0 bases from J, with 6 bases between. The data belong to a study of memory CD8 T cells in hepatitis C reinfection. Overall study: Samples at peak reinfection came 3 to 8 weeks post-detection.

Specified time point: peak reinfection, 3 to 8 weeks after reinfection detection. The sorted cells went straight to TCR sequencing with no prior in vitro expansion. Profiled with immunoSEQ multiplex PCR; TCRdb holds only in-frame clones, not every one. Altogether 35,000 to 50,000 clones are present, around 89% being singletons, with the ten largest covering around 1.2%. The V call is TRBV4-1, the J call TRBJ2-6, with no clear D. The source material was naive CD8+ T cells sorted from blood. The receptor was derived from a man younger than 35 with hepatitis C virus infection. The CDR3 spells CASSQDHSSGANVLTF. CDR3 sequence (DNA): TGCGCCAGCAGCCAAGATCACAGCTCTGGGGCCAACGTCCTGACTTTC.